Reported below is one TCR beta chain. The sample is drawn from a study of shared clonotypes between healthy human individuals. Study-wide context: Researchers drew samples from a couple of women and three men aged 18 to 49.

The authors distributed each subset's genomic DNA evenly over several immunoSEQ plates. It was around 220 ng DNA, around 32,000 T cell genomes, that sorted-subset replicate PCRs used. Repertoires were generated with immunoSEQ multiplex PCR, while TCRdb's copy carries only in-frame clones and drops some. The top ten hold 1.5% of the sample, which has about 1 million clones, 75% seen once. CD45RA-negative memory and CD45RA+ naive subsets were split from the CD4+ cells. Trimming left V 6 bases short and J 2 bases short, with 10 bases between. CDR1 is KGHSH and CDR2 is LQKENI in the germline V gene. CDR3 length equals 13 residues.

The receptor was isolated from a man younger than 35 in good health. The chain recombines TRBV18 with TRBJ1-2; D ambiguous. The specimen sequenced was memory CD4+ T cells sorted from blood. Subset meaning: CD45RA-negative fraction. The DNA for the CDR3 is TGTGCCAGCTCCGCCGGGCCGAACTATGGCTACACCTTC. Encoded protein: CASSAGPNYGYTF.